Detailed here is one T cell receptor beta chain. This sample was taken from a study of T cell responses to AZD1222 COVID-19 vaccine. Sequencing was performed with immunoSEQ multiplex PCR; in TCRdb, only in-frame clones are kept and a portion is missing. The sample holds approximately 150,000 clones, 80% to 90% seen once. This CDR3 has 11 residues. Per the germline V gene, CDR1 is SGHRS and CDR2 is YFSETQ. Trimming left V 5 bases short and J 6 bases short, with 7 bases between. The chain employs TRBV5-1 and TRBJ2-3, with D possibly matching TRBD2 (6 bases). Here the sequenced sample was peripheral blood, taken on day 0 of AZD1222 vaccination. The TCR was taken from an adult in good health. The CDR3 nucleotides are TGCGCCAGCAGTGGGGGGGATACGCAGTATTTT. The encoded protein is CASSGGDTQYF.